Listed below are T cell receptor beta chains from one sample, sequenced in a study of T cell responses to AZD1222 COVID-19 vaccine. Sequenced by immunoSEQ multiplex PCR; TCRdb stores in-frame clones only, minus some. The sample includes 75,000 to 100,000 clones, around 90% seen only once; the top ten take 9.5% to 15%. Here the sequenced sample was peripheral blood, taken on day 0 of AZD1222 vaccination. These receptor sequences come from an adult in good health. Each CDR3 is given with its conserved first and last residue. The D gene is left open where the match is weak. Some rows mark clone size as missing; the rest say once, few, many or name a class of expanded clone.

J | size | D | V | DNA | CDR3
TRBJ1-2 | . | TRBD1 | TRBV28 | TGTGCCAGCAGTACCGGGACAGCTAACTATGGCTACACCTTC | CASSTGTANYGYTF
TRBJ2-3 | . | . | TRBV7-2 | TGTGCCAGCAGCTTACAGTCCCGGTCCACAGATACGCAGTATTTT | CASSLQSRSTDTQYF
TRBJ2-7 | many | TRBD2 | TRBV4-1 | TGCGCCAGCAGCCAAGAATGGACTAGCGGGGGGGCCTCAGCGTACGAGCAGTACTTC | CASSQEWTSGGASAYEQYF
TRBJ2-1 | . | . | TRBV11-2 | TGTGCCAGCAGCTTAGTGGGTGAGGAGCAGTTCTTC | CASSLVGEEQFF
TRBJ1-1 | . | TRBD1 | TRBV19 | TGTGCCAGTAGTAGGGACAGGGACACTGAAGCTTTCTTT | CASSRDRDTEAFF
TRBJ1-1 | . | . | TRBV27 | TGTGCCAGCAAATCTTCAGGACTCATGAACACTGAAGCTTTCTTT | CASKSSGLMNTEAFF
TRBJ1-1 | few | . | TRBV10-3 | TGTGCCATCAGTGAAGCCCATGAAGCTTTCTTT | CAISEAHEAFF
TRBJ1-1 | once | . | TRBV12-3/TRBV12-4 | TGTGCCAGCAGTTTGACGAGGGGGTATGCTTTCTTT | CASSLTRGYAFF
TRBJ2-7 | . | . | TRBV12-3/TRBV12-4 | TGTGCCAGCAGTTTAGCCTTCTACGAGCAGTACTTC | CASSLAFYEQYF
TRBJ1-3 | . | TRBD1 | TRBV10-1 | TGCGCCAGCACCAAGGACAGGGAGGCTGGAAACACCATATATTTT | CASTKDREAGNTIYF
TRBJ2-1 | . | . | TRBV19 | TGTGCCAGTAGGCCGGACTCGCGATACAATGAGCAGTTCTTC | CASRPDSRYNEQFF
TRBJ1-6 | . | TRBD1 | TRBV19 | TGTGCCAGTAGTATCTCCGGGACAGCAAATTCACCCCTCCACTTT | CASSISGTANSPLHF
TRBJ1-4 | . | . | TRBV18 | TGTGCCAGCTCACAGGGTACTAATGAAAAACTGTTTTTT | CASSQGTNEKLFF
TRBJ2-5 | . | TRBD2 | TRBV19 | TGTGCCAGTAGGGGGACTAGCGGGAGTAGGGAGACCCAGTACTTC | CASRGTSGSRETQYF
TRBJ1-1 | . | . | TRBV19 | TGTGCCAGTAGTCGTTCCGCTCGGGGGGGGACGGGAATGAACACTGAAGCTTTCTTT | CASSRSARGGTGMNTEAFF
TRBJ1-2 | . | . | TRBV4-1 | TGCGCCAGCAGCCAAGAAGGGGGGCCCCTTCGGGGCTACACCTTC | CASSQEGGPLRGYTF